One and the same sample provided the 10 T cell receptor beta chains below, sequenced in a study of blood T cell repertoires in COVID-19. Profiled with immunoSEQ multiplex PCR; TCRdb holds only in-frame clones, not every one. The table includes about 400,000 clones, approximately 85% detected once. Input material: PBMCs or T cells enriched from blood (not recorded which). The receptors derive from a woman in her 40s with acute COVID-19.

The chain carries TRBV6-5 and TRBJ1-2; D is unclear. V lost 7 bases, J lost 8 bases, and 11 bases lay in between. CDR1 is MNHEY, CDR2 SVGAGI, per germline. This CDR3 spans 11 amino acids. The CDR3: CASKAPSGYTF. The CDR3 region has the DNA TGTGCCAGCAAGGCCCCTAGCGGCTACACCTTC.

CDR3 in amino acids: CASSHRGLKTQYF. The CDR3 nucleotides are TGTGCCAGCAGCCATAGGGGGCTCAAGACCCAGTACTTC. This chain connects TRBV3-1 (or the pseudogene TRBV3-2) to TRBJ2-5; 7 positions match TRBD1. The CDR3 has 13 amino acids. Germline V gene data show CDR1 as LGHDT and CDR2 as YNNKEL (reference sequence). Trimming took 3 bases from V and 6 from J; bases not matched to a gene: 4.

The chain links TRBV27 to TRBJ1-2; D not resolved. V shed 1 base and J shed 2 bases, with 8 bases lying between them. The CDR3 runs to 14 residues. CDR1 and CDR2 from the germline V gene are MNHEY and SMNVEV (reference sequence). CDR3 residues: CASSLLNSNYGYTF. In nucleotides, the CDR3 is TGTGCCAGCAGTTTATTGAACAGCAACTATGGCTACACCTTC.

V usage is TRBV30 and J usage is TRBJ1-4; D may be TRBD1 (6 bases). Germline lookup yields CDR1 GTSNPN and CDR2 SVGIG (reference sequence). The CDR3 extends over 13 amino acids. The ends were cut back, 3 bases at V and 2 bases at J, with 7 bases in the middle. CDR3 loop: CAWRDRTNEKLFF. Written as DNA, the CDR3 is TGTGCCTGGAGAGACAGGACTAATGAAAAACTGTTTTTT.

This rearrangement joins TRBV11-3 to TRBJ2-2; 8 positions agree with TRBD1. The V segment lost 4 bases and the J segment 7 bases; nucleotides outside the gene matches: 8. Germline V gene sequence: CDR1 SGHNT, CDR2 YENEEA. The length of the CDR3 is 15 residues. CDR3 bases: TGTGCCAGCAGCTACACCGGGACAGGTGTCGGGGAGCTGTTTTTT. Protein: CASSYTGTGVGELFF.

The CDR3 coding sequence is TGTGCCAGCAGTGAGGGCTCCACCAACACAGATACGCAGTATTTT. Translation: CASSEGSTNTDTQYF. V and J are TRBV2 and TRBJ2-3; D gene uncertain. This CDR3 region has 15 residues. With 3 bases removed from V and 2 bases from J, the gap between germline ends came to 12 bases. Germline loops: CDR1 SNHLY, CDR2 FYNNEI.

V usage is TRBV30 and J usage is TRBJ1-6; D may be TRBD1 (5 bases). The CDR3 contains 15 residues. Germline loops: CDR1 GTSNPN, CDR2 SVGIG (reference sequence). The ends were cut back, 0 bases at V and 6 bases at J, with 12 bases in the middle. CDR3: CAWSVLHRSNSPLHF. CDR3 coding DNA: TGTGCCTGGAGTGTACTGCACAGGTCTAATTCACCCCTCCACTTT.

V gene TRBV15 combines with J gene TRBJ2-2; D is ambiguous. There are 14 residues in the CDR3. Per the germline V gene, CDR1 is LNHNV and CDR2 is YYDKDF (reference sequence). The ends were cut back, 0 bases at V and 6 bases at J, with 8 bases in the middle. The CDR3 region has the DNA TGTGCCACCAGCAGAGATATCCTTTCCGGGGAGCTGTTTTTT. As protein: CATSRDILSGELFF.

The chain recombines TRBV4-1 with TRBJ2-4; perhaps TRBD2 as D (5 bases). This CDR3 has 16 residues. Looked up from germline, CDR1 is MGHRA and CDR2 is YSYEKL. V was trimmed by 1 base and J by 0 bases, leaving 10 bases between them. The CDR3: CASSQGNLAAKNIQYF. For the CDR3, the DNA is TGCGCCAGCAGCCAAGGGAACCTAGCAGCCAAAAACATTCAGTACTTC.

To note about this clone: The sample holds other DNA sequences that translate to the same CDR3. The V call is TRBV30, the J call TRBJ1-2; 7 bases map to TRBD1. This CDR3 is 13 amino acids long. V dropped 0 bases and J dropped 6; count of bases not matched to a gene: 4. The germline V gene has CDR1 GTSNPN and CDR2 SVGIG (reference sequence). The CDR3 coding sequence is TGTGCCTGGAGTGTCTCACAGGGGAATGGCTACACCTTC. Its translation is CAWSVSQGNGYTF.